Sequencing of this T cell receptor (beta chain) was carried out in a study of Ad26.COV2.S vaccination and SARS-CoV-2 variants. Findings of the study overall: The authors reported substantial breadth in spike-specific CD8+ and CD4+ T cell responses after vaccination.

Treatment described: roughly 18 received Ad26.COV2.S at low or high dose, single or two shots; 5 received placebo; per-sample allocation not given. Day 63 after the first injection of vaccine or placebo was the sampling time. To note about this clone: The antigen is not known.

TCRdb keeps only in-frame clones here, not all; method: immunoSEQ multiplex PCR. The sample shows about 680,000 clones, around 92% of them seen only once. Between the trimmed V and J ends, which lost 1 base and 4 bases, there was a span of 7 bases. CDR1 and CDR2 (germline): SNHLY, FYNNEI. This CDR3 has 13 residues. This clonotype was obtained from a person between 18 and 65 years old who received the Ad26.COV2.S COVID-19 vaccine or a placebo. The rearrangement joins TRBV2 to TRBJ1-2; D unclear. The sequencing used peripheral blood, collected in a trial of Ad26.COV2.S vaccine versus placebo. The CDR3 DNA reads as TGTGCCAGCAGTGAAGATGGACTCTATGGCTACACCTTC. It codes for CASSEDGLYGYTF.